The 18 T cell receptor beta chains given below trace back to one sample, sequenced in a study of CD8+ T cells in alopecia areata. After isolation, RNA underwent reverse transcription to generate cDNA as the sequencing template. Repertoires were generated with immunoSEQ multiplex PCR, while TCRdb's copy carries only in-frame clones and drops some. The repertoire consists of 180,000 or so clones, with approximately 49% occurring once and the leading ten covering roughly a tenth. Treatment here: oral pan-JAK inhibitor, 5-10 mg twice daily. The sequences come from CD8+ T cells sorted from blood, collected around week 53, from a patient treated with tofacitinib. The receptors here all came from a human donor with alopecia areata.

This clone was seen only a few times. The rearrangement joins TRBV6-5 to TRBJ2-3; TRBD1 might be the D (6 bases). The CDR3 contains 13 residues. Germline CDR1 is MNHEY and CDR2 is SVGAGI. V lost 0 bases, J lost 7 bases, and 8 bases lay in between. The CDR3 coding sequence is TGTGCCAGCAGTTACTCGGGGGCGAATACGCAGTATTTT. Its translation: CASSYSGANTQYF.

The V call is TRBV15, the J call TRBJ2-3; TRBD1 matches at 8 bases. With V trimmed by 9 bases and J by 0 bases, 5 bases remained unmatched. Germline V gene data show CDR1 as LNHNV and CDR2 as YYDKDF (reference sequence). This CDR3 is built from 14 residues. The CDR3 nucleotides are TGTGCCACTGACTGGGACAGGAGCACAGATACGCAGTATTTT. Translated: CATDWDRSTDTQYF.

This clone was detected many times. The chain links TRBV27 to TRBJ1-1, with D perhaps TRBD1 (6 bases). The CDR3 spans 15 residues. Between the trimmed V and J ends, which lost 5 bases and 2 bases, there was a span of 15 bases. Germline values: CDR1 MNHEY, CDR2 SMNVEV (reference sequence). CDR3 nucleotides: TGTGCCAGCAGTCCGACACAGGGAGGAAACACTGAAGCTTTCTTT. Protein product: CASSPTQGGNTEAFF.

This clone was found a few times. The chain recombines TRBV25-1 with TRBJ1-2; D gene uncertain. V lost 6 bases to trimming and J lost 4 bases, with 6 bases between them. Germline-derived CDR1 and CDR2 are MGHDK and SYGVNS. This CDR3 comprises 11 residues. This chain's CDR3 is CASRSLYGYTF. CDR3 bases: TGTGCCAGCAGAAGTCTCTATGGCTACACCTTC.

V gene TRBV11-2 combines with J gene TRBJ2-5; D possibly uses TRBD1 or TRBD2 (6 bases each). Trimming stripped 1 base from V and 5 bases from J, with 14 bases between. From germline, CDR1 is SGHAT and CDR2 FQNNGV. The CDR3 runs to 15 residues. Here the CDR3 DNA reads TGTGCCAGCAGCTTAGTGGGGGGCGCGGGTGAGACCCAGTACTTC. Translation: CASSLVGGAGETQYF.

Only a few counts were recorded for this clone. This chain uses TRBV7-9 with TRBJ2-7, with D perhaps assigned TRBD1 or TRBD2 (6 bases each). CDR3 size: 16 residues. The germline CDR1 and CDR2 sequences are SEHNR and FQNEAQ (reference sequence). Trimming pared 5 bases from V and 1 base from J, leaving 18 bases between. The CDR3 DNA reads as TGTGCCAGCAGCCCATCGACAGGAGGGGTTTCCTACGAGCAGTACTTC. It codes for CASSPSTGGVSYEQYF.

V gene TRBV27 combines with J gene TRBJ2-7, with D perhaps matching TRBD2 (7 bases). V dropped 5 bases and J dropped 2 bases, with 13 bases sitting between them. CDR3 length equals 14 residues. CDR1 MNHEY and CDR2 SMNVEV come from the germline V gene (reference sequence). CDR3: CASSGPGGAYEQYF. DNA for the CDR3: TGTGCCAGCAGTGGGCCGGGGGGCGCCTACGAGCAGTACTTC.

The sample holds a few counts of this clone. In the same sample, other DNA sequences code for this CDR3. This chain links TRBV18 with TRBJ1-5; D remains ambiguous. Per germline, CDR1 KGHSH and CDR2 LQKENI. Trimming removed 0 bases at V and 7 bases at J, with 4 bases between. The CDR3 has 12 residues. The DNA of the CDR3 is TGTGCCAGCTCACCACCGGGACAGCCCCAGCATTTT. Its protein is CASSPPGQPQHF. The variable domain in full, with the rest retrieved from reference TRBV18 and TRBJ1-5, is NAGVMQNPRHLVRRRGQEARLRCSPMKGHSHVYWYRQLPEEGLKFMVYLQKENIIDESGMPKERFSAEFPKEGPSILRIQQVVRGDSAAYFCASSPPGQPQHFGDGTRLSIL.

This CDR3 reads CASSLGATGTGFYEQYF. CDR3 DNA: TGTGCCAGCAGCTTAGGGGCCACCGGGACAGGGTTCTACGAGCAGTACTTC. This sequence joins TRBV7-6 and TRBJ2-7; 9 nucleotides agree with TRBD1. The CDR3 consists of 17 residues. Germline lookup yields CDR1 SGHVS and CDR2 FNYEAQ. The V gene end was trimmed by 1 base and the J gene end by 3 bases; junction bases not matched to a gene: 10.

This sequence joins TRBV13 and TRBJ2-2; 7 bases are a match to TRBD1. Germline-derived CDR1 and CDR2 are PRHDT and FYEKMQ (reference sequence). The CDR3 has 15 amino acids. Unmatched junction bases numbered 7, after V lost 4 bases and J lost 5 bases. For the CDR3, the DNA is TGTGCCAGCAGCTCGACAGGGCTTGGGACCGGGGAGCTGTTTTTT. It translates to CASSSTGLGTGELFF.

This chain uses TRBV5-6 with TRBJ1-1, with D unresolved. This CDR3 has 13 amino acids. V was trimmed by 7 bases and J by 0 bases, leaving 10 bases between them. Germline V gene sequence: CDR1 SGHDT, CDR2 YYEEEE. This CDR3 reads CASLESMNTEAFF. Written as DNA, the CDR3 is TGTGCCAGCCTGGAGAGCATGAACACTGAAGCTTTCTTT.

The gene calls are TRBV6-5 and TRBJ1-2; unclear D gene. Germline values: CDR1 MNHEY, CDR2 SVGAGI. Trimming removed 0 bases from V and 0 bases from J, with 8 bases in between. The CDR3 is 15 amino acids. CDR3 amino acids: CASSYSTWANYGYTF. The DNA of the CDR3 is TGTGCCAGCAGTTACTCAACCTGGGCTAACTATGGCTACACCTTC.

The chain recombines TRBV7-8 with TRBJ2-5; D unclear. Trimming pared 5 bases from V and 0 bases from J, leaving 19 bases between. Germline CDR1 and CDR2: SGHVS and FQNEAQ. The CDR3 consists of 17 residues. CDR3 coding DNA: TGTGCCAGCAGCCCTACGGGCTTGCGGAAGTACCAAGAGACCCAGTACTTC. Its protein is CASSPTGLRKYQETQYF.

In the case of this clone: One end of the junction is discordant with germline, which a read error may explain. The rearrangement uses TRBV7-7 and TRBJ2-1; D perhaps matches TRBD1 (5 bases). The CDR3 is made up of 15 amino acids. Per the germline V gene, CDR1 is SSHAT and CDR2 is FNYEAQ (reference sequence). The CDR3 loop reads CASSPSPGQVHEQFF. For the CDR3, the DNA is TGTGCTAGCAGCCCTAGTCCCGGACAAGTCCATGAGCAGTTCTTC.

This clone was seen only a few times. CDR3 region: CSARPLGAGDGYTF. The CDR3 DNA follows: TGCAGCGCTCGACCGTTGGGGGCGGGTGATGGCTACACCTTC. This chain links TRBV29-1 with TRBJ1-2; D possibly corresponds to TRBD1 (6 bases). V was clipped by 7 bases and J by 6 bases, with 21 bases between them. CDR1 is SQVTM, CDR2 ANQGSEA, per germline. This CDR3 contains 14 residues.

This clone was observed a few times. The rearrangement links TRBV29-1 to TRBJ2-2; no reliable D call. The CDR3 covers 12 residues. Per the germline V gene, CDR1 is SQVTM and CDR2 is ANQGSEA. V was shortened by 5 bases and J by 2 bases, with 6 bases between the two germline ends. The CDR3 DNA follows: TGCAGCGTTATTCCTAACACCGGGGAGCTGTTTTTT. Protein: CSVIPNTGELFF.

This clone was observed a handful of times. This chain connects TRBV29-1 to TRBJ1-2; no firm D call. The V gene lost 2 bases and the J gene lost 6 bases, with 4 bases spanning the gap. Looked up from germline, CDR1 is SQVTM and CDR2 is ANQGSEA. The CDR3 contains 10 residues. The DNA for the CDR3 is TGCAGCGTTGAACAGGATGGCTACACCTTC. Translated, it gives CSVEQDGYTF.

CDR3 loop: CASSLGGSLEAFF. Here the CDR3 DNA reads TGCGCCAGCAGCCTGGGGGGCAGCCTTGAAGCTTTCTTT. This chain connects TRBV5-1 to TRBJ1-1, with a possible D match to TRBD1 (6 bases). Germline loops: CDR1 SGHRS, CDR2 YFSETQ. V dropped 4 bases and J dropped 7 bases, with 14 bases sitting between them. The CDR3 totals 13 residues.